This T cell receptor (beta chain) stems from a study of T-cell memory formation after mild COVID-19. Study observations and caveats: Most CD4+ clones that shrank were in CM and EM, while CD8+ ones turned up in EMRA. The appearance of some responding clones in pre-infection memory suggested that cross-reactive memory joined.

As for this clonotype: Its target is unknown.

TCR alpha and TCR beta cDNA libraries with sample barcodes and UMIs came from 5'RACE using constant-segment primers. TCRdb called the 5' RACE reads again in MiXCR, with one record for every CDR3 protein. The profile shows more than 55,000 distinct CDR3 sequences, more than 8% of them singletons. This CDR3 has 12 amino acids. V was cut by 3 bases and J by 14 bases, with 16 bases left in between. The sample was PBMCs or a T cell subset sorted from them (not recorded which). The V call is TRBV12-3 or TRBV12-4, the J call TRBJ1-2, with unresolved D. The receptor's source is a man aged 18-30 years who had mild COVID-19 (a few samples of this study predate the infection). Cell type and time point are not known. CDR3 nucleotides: TGTGCCAGCAGTTTGATCTTTGAGTCGGGAACCTTC. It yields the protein CASSLIFESGTF.